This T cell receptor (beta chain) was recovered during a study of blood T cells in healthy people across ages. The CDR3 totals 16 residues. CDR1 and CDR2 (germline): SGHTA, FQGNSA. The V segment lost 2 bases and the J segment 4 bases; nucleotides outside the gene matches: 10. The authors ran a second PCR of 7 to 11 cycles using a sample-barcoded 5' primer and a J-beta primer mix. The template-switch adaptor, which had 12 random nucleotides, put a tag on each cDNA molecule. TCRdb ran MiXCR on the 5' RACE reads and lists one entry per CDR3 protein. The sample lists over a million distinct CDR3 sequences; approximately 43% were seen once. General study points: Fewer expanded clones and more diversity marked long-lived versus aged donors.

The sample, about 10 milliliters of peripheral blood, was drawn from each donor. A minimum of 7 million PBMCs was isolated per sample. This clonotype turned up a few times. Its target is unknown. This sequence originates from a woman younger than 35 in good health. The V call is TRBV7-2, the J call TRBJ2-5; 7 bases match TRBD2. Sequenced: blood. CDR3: CASSLSPPIAGETQYF. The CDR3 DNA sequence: TGTGCCAGCAGCTTAAGCCCCCCAATAGCGGGAGAGACCCAGTACTTC.